Listed below are T cell receptor beta chains from one sample, sequenced in a study of blood T cell repertoires in COVID-19. Generated by immunoSEQ multiplex PCR, the TCRdb table keeps only in-frame clones and is missing some. The sample holds about 190,000 clones, 75% to 90% seen once. The specimen sequenced was peripheral blood. These receptor sequences come from a woman aged 40-49 years with acute or convalescent COVID-19. Each CDR3 is given with its conserved first and last residue. D genes are given only for firm matches. Size is stated for part of the rows, as once, few or many counts, or as a class when the clone is expanded.

D gene: -
clone size: -
V gene: TRBV11-2
J gene: TRBJ1-1
CDR3 length: 15
CDR3 DNA: TGTGCCAGCAGCTTAGATGCCCAGGGGAACACTGAAGCTTTCTTT
CDR3 protein: CASSLDAQGNTEAFF

D gene: -
clone size: -
V gene: TRBV11-2
J gene: TRBJ1-1
CDR3 length: 13
CDR3 DNA: TGTGCCAGCAGCAAACCGGGGAACACTGAAGCTTTCTTT
CDR3 protein: CASSKPGNTEAFF

D gene: -
clone size: -
V gene: TRBV2
J gene: TRBJ1-2
CDR3 length: 13
CDR3 DNA: TGTGCCAGCAGTCAACAGGCAACCTATGGCTACACCTTC
CDR3 protein: CASSQQATYGYTF

D gene: TRBD1
clone size: -
V gene: TRBV9
J gene: TRBJ1-2
CDR3 length: 14
CDR3 DNA: TGTGCCAGCAGCGTAATGGGACAGGGGAAAGGCTACACCTTC
CDR3 protein: CASSVMGQGKGYTF

D gene: -
clone size: -
V gene: TRBV28
J gene: TRBJ2-3
CDR3 length: 16
CDR3 DNA: TGTGCCAGCAGTTTATCGCCAGGGGGGACTACAGATACGCAGTATTTT
CDR3 protein: CASSLSPGGTTDTQYF

D gene: TRBD1
clone size: -
V gene: TRBV5-4
J gene: TRBJ1-4
CDR3 length: 15
CDR3 DNA: TGTGCCAGCAGCTTGACAGGGGGCTTGGCTGAAAAACTGTTTTTT
CDR3 protein: CASSLTGGLAEKLFF

D gene: TRBD1
clone size: -
V gene: TRBV18
J gene: TRBJ2-7
CDR3 length: 14
CDR3 DNA: TGTGCCAGCTCACCCCCGACAGGGCAATACGAGCAGTACTTC
CDR3 protein: CASSPPTGQYEQYF

D gene: -
clone size: -
V gene: TRBV29-1
J gene: TRBJ1-2
CDR3 length: 14
CDR3 DNA: TGCAGCGTTGCCCCCAGTTCCTTTAACTATGGCTACACCTTC
CDR3 protein: CSVAPSSFNYGYTF

D gene: -
clone size: -
V gene: TRBV6-1
J gene: TRBJ1-3
CDR3 length: 19
CDR3 DNA: TGTGCCAGCAGTGAAGAGTTTTTAGGAGGCCGGAGCTCTGGAAACACCATATATTTT
CDR3 protein: CASSEEFLGGRSSGNTIYF

D gene: -
clone size: -
V gene: TRBV9
J gene: TRBJ2-1
CDR3 length: 16
CDR3 DNA: TGTGCCAGCAGCATACAGGGGGGGCGATCCTACAATGAGCAGTTCTTC
CDR3 protein: CASSIQGGRSYNEQFF

D gene: -
clone size: -
V gene: TRBV27
J gene: TRBJ1-4
CDR3 length: 13
CDR3 DNA: TGTGCCAGCGCCTCGGGGGATAATGAAAAACTGTTTTTT
CDR3 protein: CASASGDNEKLFF

D gene: -
clone size: few
V gene: TRBV30
J gene: TRBJ1-1
CDR3 length: 12
CDR3 DNA: TGTGCCTGGAGGGTGGGGGGGCCTGAAGCTTTCTTT
CDR3 protein: CAWRVGGPEAFF

D gene: -
clone size: few
V gene: TRBV5-1
J gene: TRBJ1-2
CDR3 length: 12
CDR3 DNA: TGCGCCAGCAGCTTGGGCGGGTCGGGCTACACCTTC
CDR3 protein: CASSLGGSGYTF

D gene: TRBD1
clone size: -
V gene: TRBV7-9
J gene: TRBJ2-4
CDR3 length: 17
CDR3 DNA: TGTGCCAGCAGCGAGGGACAGGGTTTAGTACTCGCGGACATTCAGTACTTC
CDR3 protein: CASSEGQGLVLADIQYF

D gene: TRBD1
clone size: -
V gene: TRBV29-1
J gene: TRBJ1-1
CDR3 length: 11
CDR3 DNA: TGCAGCGTCCCCGGACAGGGGCGGGCTTTCTTT
CDR3 protein: CSVPGQGRAFF

D gene: TRBD2
clone size: -
V gene: TRBV19
J gene: TRBJ2-1
CDR3 length: 11
CDR3 DNA: TGTGCCACCCGGGGGGGCCTTGAGCAGTTCTTC
CDR3 protein: CATRGGLEQFF

D gene: TRBD2
clone size: once
V gene: TRBV9
J gene: TRBJ2-3
CDR3 length: 17
CDR3 DNA: TGTGCCAGCAGCGTAGCTGGGCTAGCGGGGCGTACAGATACGCAGTATTTT
CDR3 protein: CASSVAGLAGRTDTQYF

D gene: TRBD2
clone size: many
V gene: TRBV10-3
J gene: TRBJ2-1
CDR3 length: 17
CDR3 DNA: TGTGCCATCAGTGAGTCGAAGGCTAGCGGGGATGACAATGAGCAGTTCTTC
CDR3 protein: CAISESKASGDDNEQFF

D gene: TRBD1
clone size: -
V gene: TRBV30
J gene: TRBJ1-3
CDR3 length: 15
CDR3 DNA: TGTGCCTGGAGGGGTGACAGGGCTAGCGGAAACACCATATATTTT
CDR3 protein: CAWRGDRASGNTIYF

D gene: TRBD1
clone size: -
V gene: TRBV28
J gene: TRBJ1-3
CDR3 length: 17
CDR3 DNA: TGTGCCAGCAGCTATCCCGGGACAGGAAACCCAGGGAACACCATATATTTT
CDR3 protein: CASSYPGTGNPGNTIYF

D gene: -
clone size: -
V gene: TRBV15
J gene: TRBJ1-2
CDR3 length: 16
CDR3 DNA: TGTGCCACCAGCAGAGATCGCACAGTAAGGGGCTATGGCTACACCTTC
CDR3 protein: CATSRDRTVRGYGYTF

D gene: TRBD2
clone size: once
V gene: TRBV7-2
J gene: TRBJ2-1
CDR3 length: 16
CDR3 DNA: TGTGCCAGCAGCATAGGCCCCTCCGGGGGGGCGGATGAGCAGTTCTTC
CDR3 protein: CASSIGPSGGADEQFF

D gene: -
clone size: -
V gene: TRBV6-5
J gene: TRBJ1-4
CDR3 length: 10
CDR3 DNA: TGTGCCGTCGGAGGTGAAAAACTGTTTTTT
CDR3 protein: CAVGGEKLFF

D gene: -
clone size: -
V gene: TRBV11-2
J gene: TRBJ1-5
CDR3 length: 14
CDR3 DNA: TGTGCCAGCAGCCGAGGTGGGTCTTCCCAGCCCCAGCATTTT
CDR3 protein: CASSRGGSSQPQHF

D gene: -
clone size: -
V gene: TRBV29-1
J gene: TRBJ2-7
CDR3 length: 15
CDR3 DNA: TGCAGCGTGAATAAAGGACTACCAAGCTCCTACGAGCAGTACTTC
CDR3 protein: CSVNKGLPSSYEQYF

D gene: -
clone size: -
V gene: TRBV30
J gene: TRBJ2-7
CDR3 length: 16
CDR3 DNA: TGTGCCTGGAGTGCCCCTTTGGGTAGCGGTCCCTACGAGCAGTACTTC
CDR3 protein: CAWSAPLGSGPYEQYF

D gene: TRBD1
clone size: -
V gene: TRBV25-1
J gene: TRBJ1-5
CDR3 length: 15
CDR3 DNA: TGTGCCACCGGGACAGGGCAGTATAGCAATCAGCCCCAGCATTTT
CDR3 protein: CATGTGQYSNQPQHF

D gene: TRBD2
clone size: -
V gene: TRBV9
J gene: TRBJ2-1
CDR3 length: 19
CDR3 DNA: TGTGCCAGCAGCCCACGACGACTAGCGGGAGGGCAGGGAAAGAATGAGCAGTTCTTC
CDR3 protein: CASSPRRLAGGQGKNEQFF

D gene: TRBD1
clone size: -
V gene: TRBV28
J gene: TRBJ1-5
CDR3 length: 14
CDR3 DNA: TGTGCCAGCAGTCTGACAGGGGACGGACAGCCCCAGCATTTT
CDR3 protein: CASSLTGDGQPQHF